This T cell receptor (beta chain) derives from a study of T cell responses to AZD1222 COVID-19 vaccine. The CDR3 totals 15 residues. V lost 3 bases, J lost 7 bases, and 9 bases stayed unmatched. In germline, CDR1 is LNHNV, CDR2 YYDKDF (reference sequence). Details on this clone: Its antigen is not known.

Study results and limitations: The sample set comprised mostly white British donors with more females, and clonal diversity was possibly underestimated.

The protocol was immunoSEQ multiplex PCR, while the TCRdb copy is restricted to in-frame clones and leaves out a portion. The sample lists about 150,000 clones; 92% were seen once. This sequence joins TRBV15 and TRBJ2-1; 7 nucleotides match TRBD1. The TCR was taken from an adult who received the AZD1222 COVID-19 vaccine. The source was peripheral blood, collected 28 days after the second AZD1222 dose. The CDR3 DNA reads TGTGCCACCAGCAGTCACCGGGACAGCCAGAATGAGCAGTTCTTC. Translating it yields CATSSHRDSQNEQFF. Complete variable domain (other parts from reference TRBV15 and TRBJ2-1): DAMVIQNPRYQVTQFGKPVTLSCSQTLNHNVMYWYQQKSSQAPKLLFHYYDKDFNNEADTPDNFQSRRPNTSFCFLDIRSPGLGDTAMYLCATSSHRDSQNEQFFGPGTRLTVL.